These T cell receptor beta chains were read from a single sample in a study of cytomegalovirus exposure and HLA in healthy donors. Measured with immunoSEQ multiplex PCR; TCRdb has only the in-frame clones, and not every one. The sample lists roughly 200,000 clones; around 83% were seen once. The sequenced sample was PBMCs. These receptors were collected from a young woman in good health and CMV-seronegative. Both conserved end residues are part of each CDR3. The D gene is left open where the match is weak. Expanded clones are given a class, and other clones once, few, many or no size at all.

j_call: TRBJ2-1; clone_size: few; d_call: NA; v_call: TRBV7-9; cdr3_aa: CASSLRQGGNEQFF; cdr3_nt: TGTGCCAGCAGCTTGAGACAGGGAGGCAATGAGCAGTTCTTC
j_call: TRBJ2-6; clone_size: NA; d_call: TRBD1; v_call: TRBV18; cdr3_aa: CASSLKGQGNSGANVLTF; cdr3_nt: TGTGCCAGCTCACTTAAGGGACAGGGAAACTCTGGGGCCAACGTCCTGACTTTC
j_call: TRBJ1-2; clone_size: NA; d_call: NA; v_call: TRBV10-3; cdr3_aa: CAISGQGPTSANYGYTF; cdr3_nt: TGTGCCATCAGCGGTCAGGGCCCTACATCTGCTAACTATGGCTACACCTTC
j_call: TRBJ2-7; clone_size: NA; d_call: TRBD1; v_call: TRBV19; cdr3_aa: CASKRGQGVWDEQYF; cdr3_nt: TGTGCCAGTAAGAGGGGACAGGGAGTCTGGGACGAGCAGTACTTC
j_call: TRBJ2-1; clone_size: NA; d_call: TRBD1; v_call: TRBV7-2; cdr3_aa: CASSLAGTGGPYNEQFF; cdr3_nt: TGTGCCAGCAGCTTAGCCGGGACAGGGGGCCCCTACAATGAGCAGTTCTTC
j_call: TRBJ1-2; clone_size: NA; d_call: TRBD1; v_call: TRBV28; cdr3_aa: CASSQGQGGYGYTF; cdr3_nt: TGTGCCAGCAGTCAAGGACAGGGAGGCTATGGCTACACCTTC
j_call: TRBJ1-1; clone_size: once; d_call: TRBD1; v_call: TRBV7-2; cdr3_aa: CASSPRTGRNVEAFF; cdr3_nt: TGTGCCAGCAGCCCGCGGACAGGGAGGAACGTTGAAGCTTTCTTT
j_call: TRBJ1-2; clone_size: NA; d_call: TRBD1; v_call: TRBV10-2; cdr3_aa: CASKETGGSGYTF; cdr3_nt: TGCGCCAGCAAAGAAACAGGGGGCTCTGGCTACACCTTC
j_call: TRBJ1-2; clone_size: NA; d_call: TRBD1; v_call: TRBV6-6; cdr3_aa: CAARDRGTLNYGYTF; cdr3_nt: TGTGCCGCCCGGGACAGGGGCACACTTAACTATGGCTACACCTTC
j_call: TRBJ1-3; clone_size: NA; d_call: NA; v_call: TRBV13; cdr3_aa: CASSRSPDTIYF; cdr3_nt: TGTGCCAGCAGCCGAAGTCCGGACACCATATATTTT
j_call: TRBJ2-6; clone_size: NA; d_call: NA; v_call: TRBV27; cdr3_aa: CASSGGSYGSGANVLTF; cdr3_nt: TGTGCCAGCAGTGGAGGGTCCTATGGCTCTGGGGCCAACGTCCTGACTTTC
j_call: TRBJ2-7; clone_size: NA; d_call: TRBD2; v_call: TRBV2; cdr3_aa: CASSRLALYEQYF; cdr3_nt: TGTGCCAGCAGTAGACTAGCCCTCTACGAGCAGTACTTC
j_call: TRBJ1-1; clone_size: NA; d_call: TRBD1; v_call: TRBV19; cdr3_aa: CASSLAGGTEAFF; cdr3_nt: TGTGCCAGTAGTTTGGCAGGGGGAACTGAAGCTTTCTTT
j_call: TRBJ1-2; clone_size: NA; d_call: TRBD1; v_call: TRBV7-2; cdr3_aa: CASSLRSQGIYGYTF; cdr3_nt: TGTGCCAGCAGCTTACGGTCACAGGGGATCTATGGCTACACCTTC
j_call: TRBJ1-1; clone_size: NA; d_call: TRBD1; v_call: TRBV28; cdr3_aa: CASTSDRGIMNTEAFF; cdr3_nt: TGTGCCAGCACCTCCGACAGGGGGATAATGAACACTGAAGCTTTCTTT
j_call: TRBJ2-1; clone_size: NA; d_call: TRBD2; v_call: TRBV11-2; cdr3_aa: CASSLFGTSGSNEQFF; cdr3_nt: TGTGCCAGCAGCTTGTTTGGGACTAGCGGGTCAAATGAGCAGTTCTTC
j_call: TRBJ1-2; clone_size: NA; d_call: TRBD1; v_call: TRBV25-1; cdr3_aa: CASSSTGGYGYTF; cdr3_nt: TGTGCCAGCAGTTCGACAGGGGGTTATGGCTACACCTTC
j_call: TRBJ2-7; clone_size: NA; d_call: TRBD2; v_call: TRBV25-1; cdr3_aa: CASSETPLAGAYEQYF; cdr3_nt: TGTGCCAGCAGTGAGACCCCCCTAGCGGGGGCCTACGAGCAGTACTTC
j_call: TRBJ1-5; clone_size: NA; d_call: NA; v_call: TRBV28; cdr3_aa: CASSLPPGLNQPQHF; cdr3_nt: TGTGCCAGCAGTTTACCTCCAGGACTCAATCAGCCCCAGCATTTT
j_call: TRBJ2-1; clone_size: NA; d_call: NA; v_call: TRBV13; cdr3_aa: CASSEGGRGTSYNEQFF; cdr3_nt: TGTGCCAGCAGCGAGGGGGGGAGGGGGACCTCCTACAATGAGCAGTTCTTC
j_call: TRBJ1-1; clone_size: few; d_call: NA; v_call: TRBV6-5; cdr3_aa: CASSSHVTPGGTEAFF; cdr3_nt: TGTGCCAGCAGTTCTCATGTGACTCCGGGGGGGACTGAAGCTTTCTTT
j_call: TRBJ2-3; clone_size: NA; d_call: TRBD2; v_call: TRBV11-3; cdr3_aa: CASSLGLAGVDTQYF; cdr3_nt: TGTGCCAGCAGCTTGGGACTAGCGGGAGTTGATACGCAGTATTTT
j_call: TRBJ1-1; clone_size: NA; d_call: NA; v_call: TRBV28; cdr3_aa: CASSPHRALNTEAFF; cdr3_nt: TGTGCCAGTAGTCCTCACAGGGCCCTGAACACTGAAGCTTTCTTT
j_call: TRBJ1-1; clone_size: NA; d_call: NA; v_call: TRBV28; cdr3_aa: CASSPLNTEAFF; cdr3_nt: TGTGCCAGCAGTCCCTTGAACACTGAAGCTTTCTTT
j_call: TRBJ2-1; clone_size: NA; d_call: TRBD1; v_call: TRBV7-9; cdr3_aa: CASSSTRGQGGNNEQFF; cdr3_nt: TGTGCCAGCAGCTCTACACGTGGACAGGGTGGGAACAATGAGCAGTTCTTC
j_call: TRBJ1-1; clone_size: NA; d_call: NA; v_call: TRBV14; cdr3_aa: CASSPTSKAEAFF; cdr3_nt: TGTGCCAGCAGTCCGACTAGCAAGGCTGAAGCTTTCTTT
j_call: TRBJ1-2; clone_size: NA; d_call: NA; v_call: TRBV7-2; cdr3_aa: CASSTRRTTGGGYTF; cdr3_nt: TGTGCCAGCAGCACCCGGAGGACAACGGGGGGCGGCTACACCTTC
j_call: TRBJ2-6; clone_size: NA; d_call: TRBD2; v_call: TRBV10-1; cdr3_aa: CASSLPRLAGGGGANVLTF; cdr3_nt: TGCGCCAGCAGTTTACCCCGCCTAGCGGGAGGGGGTGGGGCCAACGTCCTGACTTTC
j_call: TRBJ2-2; clone_size: NA; d_call: TRBD2; v_call: TRBV19; cdr3_aa: CATLGAGGRTGELFF; cdr3_nt: TGTGCCACTTTAGGCGCGGGAGGCAGAACCGGGGAGCTGTTTTTT
j_call: TRBJ2-5; clone_size: NA; d_call: TRBD2; v_call: TRBV30; cdr3_aa: CAWSVPLAVQETQYF; cdr3_nt: TGTGCCTGGAGTGTACCGCTAGCGGTCCAAGAGACCCAGTACTTC
j_call: TRBJ2-1; clone_size: NA; d_call: TRBD2; v_call: TRBV9; cdr3_aa: CASSAGSGATYNEQFF; cdr3_nt: TGTGCCAGCAGCGCGGGGAGCGGGGCTACCTACAATGAGCAGTTCTTC
j_call: TRBJ2-3; clone_size: NA; d_call: NA; v_call: TRBV15; cdr3_aa: CATSRDRGNTDTQYF; cdr3_nt: TGTGCCACCAGCAGAGATCGGGGGAACACAGATACGCAGTATTTT
j_call: TRBJ2-6; clone_size: NA; d_call: TRBD1; v_call: TRBV19; cdr3_aa: CASRDRGSGANVLTF; cdr3_nt: TGTGCCAGTAGGGACAGGGGCTCCGGGGCCAACGTCCTGACTTTC
j_call: TRBJ2-3; clone_size: NA; d_call: NA; v_call: TRBV4-3; cdr3_aa: CASSQERQGTDTQYF; cdr3_nt: TGCGCCAGCAGCCAAGAAAGGCAGGGCACAGATACGCAGTATTTT
j_call: TRBJ2-5; clone_size: NA; d_call: TRBD2; v_call: TRBV25-1; cdr3_aa: CASSEYPPRLATQETQYF; cdr3_nt: TGTGCCAGCAGTGAATATCCCCCCAGACTAGCGACACAAGAGACCCAGTACTTC